A few counts support the clone carrying this TCR beta chain. TCRdb's table, derived via immunoSEQ multiplex PCR, lists solely in-frame clones and lacks some. Of under 20,000 clones in the sample, 70% to 80% were seen once. This sample is part of a study of T cell clonotyping in hematopoietic cell transplantation. Time point described: recipient sample about 28 days before transplant, after cytoreduction. Germline V gene lookup returns CDR1 MGHRA and CDR2 YSYEKL. The CDR3 length is 15 residues. The V and J ends lost 3 bases and 2 bases, in that order; junction bases with no gene match: 5. The source material was peripheral blood mononuclear cells, sampled before stem cell transplant. This chain uses TRBV4-1 with TRBJ2-7; the match to TRBD2 covers 9 bases. This TCR was recovered from a man in his sixties with acute myeloid leukemia. Some clones in this sample may be carry-over from other donors' samples. CDR3 in amino acids: CASSQTSGFTYEQYF. CDR3 sequence (DNA): TGCGCCAGCAGCCAGACTAGCGGATTTACCTACGAGCAGTACTTC.